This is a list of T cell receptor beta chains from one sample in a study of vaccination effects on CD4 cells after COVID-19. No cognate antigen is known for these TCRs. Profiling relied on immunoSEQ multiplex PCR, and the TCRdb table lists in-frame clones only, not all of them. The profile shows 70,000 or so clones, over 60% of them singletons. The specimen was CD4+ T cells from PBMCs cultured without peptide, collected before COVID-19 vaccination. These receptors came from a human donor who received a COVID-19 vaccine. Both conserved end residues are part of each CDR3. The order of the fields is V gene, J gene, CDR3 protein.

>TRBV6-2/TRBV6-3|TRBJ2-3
CASSYRTSDTDTQYF
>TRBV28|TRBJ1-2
CASSLWAGAGSNYGYTF
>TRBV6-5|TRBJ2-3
CASRGSSTDTQYF
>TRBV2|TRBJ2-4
CASSLTSGDPLAKNIQYF
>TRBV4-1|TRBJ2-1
CASSQDLTGSAVSPDYNEQFF
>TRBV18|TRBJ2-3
CASSPGAGASTDTQYF
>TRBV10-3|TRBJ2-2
CAISEFSPGELFF
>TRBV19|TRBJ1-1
CATRAGKVRTEAFF
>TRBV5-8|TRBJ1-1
CASPGGDLMNTEAFF
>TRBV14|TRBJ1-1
CASSQDFSLNTEAFF
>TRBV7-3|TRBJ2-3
CASSLHGGAGDTQYF
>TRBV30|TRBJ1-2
CAWSVGHLNYGYTF
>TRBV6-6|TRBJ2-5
CASRTGQETQYF
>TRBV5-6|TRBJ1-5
CASSFRDRDNQPQHF
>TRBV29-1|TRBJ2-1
CSVVIGGGRHNEQFF
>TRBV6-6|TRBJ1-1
CASSRTVGWTEAFF
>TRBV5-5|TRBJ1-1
CASGRGGTLITEAFF
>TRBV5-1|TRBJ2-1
CASSFLSGERGNEQFF
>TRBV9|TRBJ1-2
CASSRDIYGYTF
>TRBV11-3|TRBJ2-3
CASSFDQNGDTQYF
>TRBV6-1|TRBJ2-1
CASSGTFGVKSDEQFF
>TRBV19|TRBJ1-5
CASSIIVRDSYSNQPQHF
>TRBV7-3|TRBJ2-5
CASSSGQGPRETQYF
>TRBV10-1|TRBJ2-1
CASSRGPYNEQFF
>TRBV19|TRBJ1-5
CASKLGRERQPQHF
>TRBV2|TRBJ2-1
CASSVGGSSYNEQFF
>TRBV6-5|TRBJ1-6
CASTEVLLNSPLHF
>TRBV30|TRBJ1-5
CAWNRDNYSNQPQHF
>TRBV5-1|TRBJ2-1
CASSPFEGQAYNEQFF
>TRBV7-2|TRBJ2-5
CASSDPPETQYF
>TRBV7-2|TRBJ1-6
CASSLGEIGSPLHF
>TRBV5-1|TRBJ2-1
CASSLRQGDEQFF
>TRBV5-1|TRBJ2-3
CASSATGGLNTDTQYF
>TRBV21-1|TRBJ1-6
CASRRSYNSPLHF
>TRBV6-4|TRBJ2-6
CASSDGQGANVLTF
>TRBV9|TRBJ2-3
CASRRRGTDTQYF
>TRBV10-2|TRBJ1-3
CASSERGPGNTIYF